This record looks at one TCR beta chain sequence and its context. No antigen is known for it. The sample belongs to a study of cytomegalovirus exposure and HLA in healthy donors. Study-level findings and limits: Presence/absence analyses rested on an assumption that sequencing depth was roughly uniform across donors. In a later analysis, TCR association rates varied by HLA locus: DRB1 most, HLA-C fewest. Reports indicate that TCR beta sequences accurately predicted the HLA-A and HLA-B alleles of most subjects.

It was with 60 Vbeta and 13 Jbeta primers that the PCR ran. Only in-frame clones appear in the TCRdb table, and some are missing; sequencing was by immunoSEQ multiplex PCR. The repertoire holds approximately 140,000 clones, approximately 84% seen once, with roughly 2.5% in the top ten. Germline V lookup: CDR1 MGHDK, CDR2 SYGVNS. J lost 7 bases, V lost 4 bases, and 8 bases had no gene match. This CDR3 has 16 residues. These donors counted as nominally healthy when sampled, but unrecorded immune exposures were likely. The V gene is TRBV25-1, the J gene TRBJ1-4; TRBD1 aligns across 11 bases. The receptor was isolated from a boy aged 2 to 10 in good health and CMV-seronegative. Material: PBMCs. CDR3 in DNA: TGTGCCAGCAGTGCACTCGGACAGGGGGCGGCTGAAAAACTGTTTTTT. This sequence encodes CASSALGQGAAEKLFF.